The sequence of this T cell receptor (beta chain) was determined in a study of T cell repertoires in cytomegalovirus infection. TCRdb independently ran MiXCR on the reads; one entry per CDR3 protein. Among around 740,000 distinct CDR3 sequences, about a third were seen once, and the ten largest hold roughly 2.8%. This CDR3 spans 13 amino acids. The germline CDR1 and CDR2 sequences are KGHDR and SFDVKD. The V and J ends lost 4 bases and 5 bases respectively, with 8 bases between them. Study-wide points: HLA-C-restricted TCR beta clonotypes specific for CMV led the ex vivo response.

Worth noting for this clonotype: Its antigen remains unknown.

This chain uses TRBV24-1 with TRBJ1-5; D is unresolved. The clonotype originates from a human donor in good health (CMV status not recorded). Some clones in this sample may be carry-over from other donors' samples. Sample: PBMCs. The CDR3 sequence: CATSEAGYQPQHF. CDR3 bases: TGTGCCACCAGTGAGGCGGGTTATCAGCCCCAGCATTTT.